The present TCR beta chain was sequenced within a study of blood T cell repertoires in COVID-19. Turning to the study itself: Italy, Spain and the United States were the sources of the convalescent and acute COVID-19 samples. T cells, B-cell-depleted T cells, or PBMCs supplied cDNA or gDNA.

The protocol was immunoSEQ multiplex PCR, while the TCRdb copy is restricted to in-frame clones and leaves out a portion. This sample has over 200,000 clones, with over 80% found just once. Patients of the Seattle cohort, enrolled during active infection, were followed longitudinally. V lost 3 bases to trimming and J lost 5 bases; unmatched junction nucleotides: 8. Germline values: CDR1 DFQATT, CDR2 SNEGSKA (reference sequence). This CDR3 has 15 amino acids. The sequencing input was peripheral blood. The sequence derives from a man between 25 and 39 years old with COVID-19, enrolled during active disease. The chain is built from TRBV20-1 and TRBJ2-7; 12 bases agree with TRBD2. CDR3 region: CSASRTSGTRHEQYF. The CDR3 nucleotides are TGCAGTGCTAGTAGGACTAGCGGGACGCGTCACGAGCAGTACTTC.